Below, 16 T cell receptor beta chains from the same sample are listed, as sequenced in a study of shared clonotypes between healthy human individuals. Repertoires were generated with immunoSEQ multiplex PCR, while TCRdb's copy carries only in-frame clones and drops some. The sample lists around 510,000 clones; around 78% were seen once. Sequencing input: PBMCs. Receptor source: a woman in her forties in good health. Some clones in this sample may be carry-over from other donors' samples.

The genes are TRBV29-1 and TRBJ2-3; D not resolved. The CDR3 extends over 13 amino acids. Germline V gene sequence: CDR1 SQVTM, CDR2 ANQGSEA. Trimming took 3 bases from V and 5 from J, leaving 12 bases between them. This chain's CDR3 is CSVDSSLGDTQYF. For the CDR3, the DNA is TGCAGCGTTGATTCCAGCCTGGGAGATACGCAGTATTTT.

This chain connects TRBV5-1 to TRBJ2-5; the D is unclear. The length of the CDR3 is 15 residues. Trimming pared 0 bases from V and 0 bases from J, leaving 9 bases between. Germline V gene lookup returns CDR1 SGHRS and CDR2 YFSETQ. CDR3 in DNA: TGCGCCAGCAGCTTGGAGGAAGGGAACCAAGAGACCCAGTACTTC. Its protein product is CASSLEEGNQETQYF.

The rearrangement uses TRBV18 and TRBJ2-2, with D possibly called TRBD1 or TRBD2 (5 bases each). Germline values: CDR1 KGHSH, CDR2 LQKENI. The CDR3 loop spans 14 amino acids. V was cut by 2 bases and J by 7 bases, with 11 bases left in between. This chain's CDR3 is CASSPRRDHGELFF. Written as DNA, the CDR3 is TGTGCCAGCTCACCAAGAAGGGACCACGGGGAGCTGTTTTTT.

This clone was recorded once. The chain recombines TRBV18 with TRBJ1-3; tentatively, D is TRBD1 (5 bases). V lost 0 bases and J lost 2, with 14 bases in between. CDR1 is KGHSH, CDR2 LQKENI, per germline. The CDR3 sequence is 17 residues long. The CDR3 bases are TGTGCCAGCTCACCACCGGGTTCCGGGACGGCTGGAAACACCATATATTTT. Translation gives CASSPPGSGTAGNTIYF.

The V and J genes are TRBV21-1 and TRBJ1-4. TRBV21-1 is a pseudogene. This CDR3 region has 17 residues. CDR3 protein: CASSKERPRRVHEKLFF. The DNA of the CDR3 is TGTGCCAGCAGCAAAGAGCGCCCAAGGAGGGTACATGAAAAACTGTTTTTT.

The CDR3 loop reads CAKTSIPGTGDTQYF. The CDR3 bases are TGTGCCAAAACCAGTATTCCCGGGACTGGAGATACGCAGTATTTT. The V gene is TRBV19, the J gene TRBJ2-3; TRBD2 might be the D (6 bases). CDR1 is LNHDA, CDR2 SQIVND, per germline (reference sequence). V was clipped by 10 bases and J by 5 bases, with 22 bases between them. There are 15 residues in the CDR3.

This clone was seen a few times. This chain connects TRBV12-5 to TRBJ2-1; tentative D call: TRBD2 (5 bases). The length of the CDR3 is 14 residues. Deletions cut 1 base from V and 1 base from J, with 5 bases between. Germline V CDR1 and CDR2: LGHNT, FRNRAP. For the CDR3, the DNA is TGTGCTAGTGGTTTGGGCGGGTCCTACAATGAGCAGTTCTTC. Amino acid sequence: CASGLGGSYNEQFF. Filled out from reference TRBV12-5 and TRBJ2-1, the complete variable domain reads DARVTQTPRHKVTEMGQEVTMRCQPILGHNTVFWYRQTMMQGLELLAYFRNRAPLDDSGMPKDRFSAEMPDATLATLKIQPSEPRDSAVYFCASGLGGSYNEQFFGPGTRLTVL.

The chain's CDR3 is CASSQQETQYF. For the CDR3, the DNA is TGTGCCAGTAGCCAGCAAGAGACCCAGTACTTC. The genes are TRBV19 and TRBJ2-5; no reliable D call. Trimming removed 6 bases at V and 2 bases at J, with 4 bases between. Per the germline V gene, CDR1 is LNHDA and CDR2 is SQIVND (reference sequence). This CDR3 region has 11 residues.

The V call is TRBV7-8, the J call TRBJ2-3, with TRBD2 matching over 11 bases. This CDR3 is 16 amino acids long. The V segment lost 4 bases and the J segment 5 bases; nucleotides outside the gene matches: 8. The germline gives CDR1 SGHVS, CDR2 FQNEAQ. In DNA, the CDR3 is TGTGCCAGCAGCTCGCCCCGACTAGCGGGAAAAGATACGCAGTATTTT. Protein product: CASSSPRLAGKDTQYF.

The genes are TRBV6-5 and TRBJ1-5, with TRBD1 identical over 7 bases. Trimming removed 6 bases from V and 4 bases from J; junction bases left unmatched: 6. The V gene's germline CDR1 is MNHEY and CDR2 SVGAGI. The CDR3 has 14 residues. The CDR3 coding sequence is TGTGCCAGCAGCCCCTCCAGGGGGAATCAGCCCCAGCATTTT. Translation gives CASSPSRGNQPQHF.

This clone was recorded a few times. The DNA for the CDR3 is TGTGCCAGCAGCAAAGCTGTTGAAGGGGCCAACACCGGGGAGCTGTTTTTT. Encoded protein: CASSKAVEGANTGELFF. The rearrangement joins TRBV21-1 to TRBJ2-2; the table gives TRBD1 as D, unverified against the DNA. TRBV21-1 is noted as a pseudogene. The CDR3 loop spans 17 amino acids.

This sequence joins TRBV5-1 and TRBJ2-1; D assignment may be TRBD1 or TRBD2 (5 bases each). The CDR3 covers 13 residues. In germline, CDR1 is SGHRS, CDR2 YFSETQ. Between the trimmed V and J ends, which lost 5 bases and 9 bases, there was a span of 15 bases. The CDR3: CASRSQGEGEQFF. The CDR3 DNA sequence: TGCGCCAGCAGGAGTCAGGGAGAAGGTGAGCAGTTCTTC.

This chain joins TRBV9 and TRBJ2-5; 9 bases are a match to TRBD2. V trimming: 4 bases; J trimming: 5 bases; junction bases outside the gene matches: 9. The CDR3 runs to 15 residues. Germline-derived CDR1 and CDR2 are SGDLS and YYNGEE. The CDR3 spells CASSFSSGTGETQYF. For the CDR3, the DNA is TGTGCCAGCAGCTTCTCTAGCGGGACGGGGGAGACCCAGTACTTC.

The gene calls are TRBV28 and TRBJ1-3, with TRBD1 identical over 8 bases. The germline CDR1 and CDR2 sequences are MDHEN and SYDVKM. The ends lost 4 bases at V and 0 bases at J; junction bases unmatched: 8. The CDR3 spans 17 residues. CDR3 loop: CASSYRDRYLSGNTIYF. The CDR3 DNA reads TGTGCCAGCAGTTACCGGGACAGGTACCTCTCTGGAAACACCATATATTTT. Drawing the rest from reference TRBV28 and TRBJ1-3, the complete variable domain is DVKVTQSSRYLVKRTGEKVFLECVQDMDHENMFWYRQDPGLGLRLIYFSYDVKMKEKGDIPEGYSVSREKKERFSLILESASTNQTSMYLCASSYRDRYLSGNTIYFGEGSWLTVV.

The chain employs TRBV19 and TRBJ2-5, with D possibly matching TRBD2 (6 bases). The CDR3 covers 14 residues. V was shortened by 7 bases and J by 9 bases, with 21 bases between the two germline ends. The germline CDR1 and CDR2 sequences are LNHDA and SQIVND (reference sequence). CDR3: CASTHTGVGEAQYF. In DNA, the CDR3 is TGTGCCAGTACCCATACCGGGGTGGGGGAGGCCCAGTACTTC.

The V and J genes are TRBV29-1 and TRBJ2-1; D possibly corresponds to TRBD2 (5 bases). Germline V gene data show CDR1 as SQVTM and CDR2 as ANQGSEA. The germline V and J ends were trimmed by 3 bases and 0 bases, with 9 bases remaining between them. CDR3 size: 14 residues. CDR3 protein: CSVDERSSYNEQFF. The CDR3 nucleotides are TGCAGCGTTGACGAGCGGTCCTCCTACAATGAGCAGTTCTTC.